The present TCR beta chain was sequenced within a study of identical twins. General observations from the study: Within monozygotic twins, out-of-frame TCR alpha sharing was underestimated by the models.

TCRdb itself ran the 5' RACE reads through MiXCR, one entry per CDR3 protein. Of approximately 220,000 distinct CDR3 sequences in the sample, roughly 7.5% were seen once. Germline CDR1 SNHLY, CDR2 FYNNEI. V lost 8 bases to trimming and J lost 2 bases; unmatched junction nucleotides: 2. The length of the CDR3 is 12 residues. On this clonotype: Its specificity is unknown.

The same data also contributed to another study, on yellow fever vaccine responses in identical twins.

V is TRBV2 and J is TRBJ1-2; 7 nucleotides align to TRBD1. The receptor was isolated from a woman under 30 in good health. Sequencing input: memory (CD45RO+) T cells sorted from blood. CDR3 region: CASGDSNYGYTF. DNA for the CDR3: TGTGCCAGCGGGGACAGCAACTATGGCTACACCTTC.